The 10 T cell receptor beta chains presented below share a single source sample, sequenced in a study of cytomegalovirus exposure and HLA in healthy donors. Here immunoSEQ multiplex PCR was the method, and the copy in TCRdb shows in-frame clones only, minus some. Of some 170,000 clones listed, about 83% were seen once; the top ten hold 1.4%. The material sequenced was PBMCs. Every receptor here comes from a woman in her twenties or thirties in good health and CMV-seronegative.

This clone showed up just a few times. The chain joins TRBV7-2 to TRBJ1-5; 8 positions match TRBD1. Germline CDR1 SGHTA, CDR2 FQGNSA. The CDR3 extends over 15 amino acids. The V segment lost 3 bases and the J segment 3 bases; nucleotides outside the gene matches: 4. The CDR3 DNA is TGTGCCAGCAGCTTGGGACAGGTTTTCAATCAGCCCCAGCATTTT. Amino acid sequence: CASSLGQVFNQPQHF.

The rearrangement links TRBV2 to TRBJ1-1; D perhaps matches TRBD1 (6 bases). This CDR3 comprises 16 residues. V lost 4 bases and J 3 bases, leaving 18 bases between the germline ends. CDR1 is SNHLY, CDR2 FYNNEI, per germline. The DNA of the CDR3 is TGTGCCAGCAGTGTATTCGGACAGCCAAGGGACACTGAAGCTTTCTTT. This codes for CASSVFGQPRDTEAFF. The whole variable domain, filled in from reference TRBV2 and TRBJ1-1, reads EPEVTQTPSHQVTQMGQEVILRCVPISNHLYFYWYRQILGQKVEFLVSFYNNEISEKSEIFDDQFSVERPDGSNFTLKIRSTKLEDSAMYFCASSVFGQPRDTEAFFGQGTRLTVV.

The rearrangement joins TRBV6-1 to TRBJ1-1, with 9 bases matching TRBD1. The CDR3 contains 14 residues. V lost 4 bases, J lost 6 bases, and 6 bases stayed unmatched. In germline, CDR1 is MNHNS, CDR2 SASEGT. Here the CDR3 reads CASSVQGAPAEAFF. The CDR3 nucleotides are TGTGCCAGCAGTGTACAGGGGGCGCCAGCTGAAGCTTTCTTT.

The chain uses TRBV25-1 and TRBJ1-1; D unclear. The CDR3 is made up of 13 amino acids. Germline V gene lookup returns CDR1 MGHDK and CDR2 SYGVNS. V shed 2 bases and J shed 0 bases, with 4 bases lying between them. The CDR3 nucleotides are TGTGCCAGCAGTGAAGCGCTGAACACTGAAGCTTTCTTT. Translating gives CASSEALNTEAFF.

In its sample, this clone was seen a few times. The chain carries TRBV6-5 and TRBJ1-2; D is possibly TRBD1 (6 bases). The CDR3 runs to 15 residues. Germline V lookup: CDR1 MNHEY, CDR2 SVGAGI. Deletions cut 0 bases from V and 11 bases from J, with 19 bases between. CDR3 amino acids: CASSYSSVTTGGYTF. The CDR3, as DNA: TGTGCCAGCAGTTACTCGAGCGTAACGACAGGTGGTTACACCTTC.

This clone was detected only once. The CDR3 DNA reads TGTGCCAGCAGTGAATGGCGCGGAGAAGCAACTAATGAAAAACTGTTTTTT. Its protein product is CASSEWRGEATNEKLFF. The chain joins TRBV25-1 to TRBJ1-4; D gene ambiguous. V dropped 1 base and J dropped 0 bases, with 12 bases sitting between them. The CDR3 extends over 17 amino acids. Looked up from germline, CDR1 is MGHDK and CDR2 is SYGVNS.

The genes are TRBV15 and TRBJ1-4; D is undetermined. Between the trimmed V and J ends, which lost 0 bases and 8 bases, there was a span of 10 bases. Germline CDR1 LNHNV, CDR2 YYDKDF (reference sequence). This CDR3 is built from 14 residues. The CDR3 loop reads CATSRDYSVEKLFF. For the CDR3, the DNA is TGTGCCACCAGCAGAGATTATTCAGTCGAAAAACTGTTTTTT.

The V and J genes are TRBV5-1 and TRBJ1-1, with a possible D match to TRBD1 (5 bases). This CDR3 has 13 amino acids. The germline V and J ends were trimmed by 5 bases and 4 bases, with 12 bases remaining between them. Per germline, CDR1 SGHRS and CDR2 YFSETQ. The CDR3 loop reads CASSSGAATEAFF. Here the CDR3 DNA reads TGCGCCAGCAGTTCTGGGGCGGCCACTGAAGCTTTCTTT.

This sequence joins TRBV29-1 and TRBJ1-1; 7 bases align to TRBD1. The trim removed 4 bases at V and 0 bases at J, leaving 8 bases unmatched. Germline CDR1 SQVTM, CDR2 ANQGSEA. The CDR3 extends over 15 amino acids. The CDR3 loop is CSVVFGQAMNTEAFF. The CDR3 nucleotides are TGCAGCGTTGTATTTGGACAGGCAATGAACACTGAAGCTTTCTTT.

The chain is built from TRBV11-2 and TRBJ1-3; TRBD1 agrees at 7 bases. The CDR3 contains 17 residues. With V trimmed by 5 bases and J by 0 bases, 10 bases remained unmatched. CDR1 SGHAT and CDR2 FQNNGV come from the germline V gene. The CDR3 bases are TGTGCCAGCAGCCCAACCCGGACAGGTTTCTCTGGAAACACCATATATTTT. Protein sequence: CASSPTRTGFSGNTIYF.